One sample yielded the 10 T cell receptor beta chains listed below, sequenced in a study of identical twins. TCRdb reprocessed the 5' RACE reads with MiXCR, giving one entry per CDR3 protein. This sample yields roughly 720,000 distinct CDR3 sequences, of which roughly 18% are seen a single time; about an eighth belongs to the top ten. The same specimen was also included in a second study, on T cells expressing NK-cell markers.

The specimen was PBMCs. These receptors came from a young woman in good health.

The CDR3 DNA reads as TGCGCCAGTAGGATGCTAGCGGGAGGAGGCTATGAGCAGTTCTTC. Protein product: CASRMLAGGGYEQFF. This chain joins TRBV5-1 and TRBJ2-1, with 11 bases lining up with TRBD2. The V and J ends lost 8 bases and 8 bases, in that order; junction bases with no gene match: 12. Germline-derived CDR1 and CDR2 are SGHRS and YFSETQ. The CDR3 loop spans 15 amino acids.

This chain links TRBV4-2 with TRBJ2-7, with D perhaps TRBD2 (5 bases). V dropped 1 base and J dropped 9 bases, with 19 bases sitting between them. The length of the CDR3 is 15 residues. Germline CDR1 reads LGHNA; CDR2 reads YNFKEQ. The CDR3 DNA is TGTGCCAGCAGCCAAGGGACGGGGAGCCACCTTGGGCAGTACTTC. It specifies CASSQGTGSHLGQYF.

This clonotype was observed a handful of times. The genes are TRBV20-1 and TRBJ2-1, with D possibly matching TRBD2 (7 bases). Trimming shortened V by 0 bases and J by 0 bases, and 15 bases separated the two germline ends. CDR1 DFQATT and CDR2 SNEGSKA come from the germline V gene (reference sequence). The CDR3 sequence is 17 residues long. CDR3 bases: TGCAGTGCTAGAGATATGAGGGGGGGGGACTCCTACAATGAGCAGTTCTTC. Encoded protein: CSARDMRGGDSYNEQFF.

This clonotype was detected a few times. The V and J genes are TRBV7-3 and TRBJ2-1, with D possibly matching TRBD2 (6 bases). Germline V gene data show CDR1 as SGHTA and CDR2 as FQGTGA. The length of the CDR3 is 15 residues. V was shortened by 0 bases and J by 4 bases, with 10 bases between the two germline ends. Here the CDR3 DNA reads TGTGCCAGCAGCTTAACGATCAGCGGGTACAATGAGCAGTTCTTC. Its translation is CASSLTISGYNEQFF.

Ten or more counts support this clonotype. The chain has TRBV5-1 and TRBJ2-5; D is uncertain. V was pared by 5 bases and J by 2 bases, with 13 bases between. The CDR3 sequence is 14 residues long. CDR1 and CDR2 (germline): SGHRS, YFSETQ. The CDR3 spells CASRKRWAQETQYF. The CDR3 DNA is TGCGCCAGCAGAAAGAGGTGGGCACAAGAGACCCAGTACTTC. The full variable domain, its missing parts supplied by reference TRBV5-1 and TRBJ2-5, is KAGVTQTPRYLIKTRGQQVTLSCSPISGHRSVSWYQQTPGQGLQFLFEYFSETQRNKGNFPGRFSGRQFSNSRSEMNVSTLELGDSALYLCASRKRWAQETQYFGPGTRLLVL.

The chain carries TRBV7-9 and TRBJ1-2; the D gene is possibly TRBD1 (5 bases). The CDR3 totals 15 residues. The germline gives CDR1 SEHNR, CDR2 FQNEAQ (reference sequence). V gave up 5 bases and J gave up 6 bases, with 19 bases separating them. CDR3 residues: CASSTRGGRLDGYTF. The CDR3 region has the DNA TGTGCCAGCAGCACGAGGGGTGGAAGACTCGATGGCTACACCTTC.

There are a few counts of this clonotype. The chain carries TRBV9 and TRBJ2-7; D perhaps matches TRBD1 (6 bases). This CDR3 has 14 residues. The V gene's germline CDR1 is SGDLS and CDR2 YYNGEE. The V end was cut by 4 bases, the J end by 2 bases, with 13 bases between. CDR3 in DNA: TGTGCCAGCAGCAGGGACATGTGGACCTACGAGCAGTACTTC. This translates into CASSRDMWTYEQYF.

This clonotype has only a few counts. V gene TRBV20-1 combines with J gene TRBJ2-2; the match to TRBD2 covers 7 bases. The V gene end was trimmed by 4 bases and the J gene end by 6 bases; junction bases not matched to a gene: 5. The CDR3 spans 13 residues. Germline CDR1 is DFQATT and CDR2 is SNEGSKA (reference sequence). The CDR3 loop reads CSAKGLVAGELFF. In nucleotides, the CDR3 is TGCAGTGCTAAAGGACTAGTAGCCGGGGAGCTGTTTTTT.

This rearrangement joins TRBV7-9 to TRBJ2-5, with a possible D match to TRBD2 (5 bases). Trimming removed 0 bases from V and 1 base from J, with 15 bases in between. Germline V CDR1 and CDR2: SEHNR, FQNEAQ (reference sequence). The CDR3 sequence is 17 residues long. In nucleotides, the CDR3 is TGTGCCAGCAGCTTAGCGTATGGGTTCACTAGCCAAGAGACCCAGTACTTC. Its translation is CASSLAYGFTSQETQYF.

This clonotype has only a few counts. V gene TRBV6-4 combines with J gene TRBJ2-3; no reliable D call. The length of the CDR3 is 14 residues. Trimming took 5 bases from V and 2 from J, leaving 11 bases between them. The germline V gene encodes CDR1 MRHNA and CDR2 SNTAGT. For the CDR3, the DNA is TGTGCCAGCAGTTCTAACGATGACACAGATACGCAGTATTTT. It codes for CASSSNDDTDTQYF.